The clone carrying this TCR beta chain was detected ten times or more. Its antigen is undetermined. This CDR3 comprises 12 residues. Trimming stripped 4 bases from V and 5 bases from J, with 11 bases between. Germline-derived CDR1 and CDR2 are SQVTM and ANQGSEA. These data belong to a study of metastatic and nonmetastatic thyroid tumors. About the study: Blood and tumor or nodule tissue repertoires from malignant and benign thyroid patients were compared. Study findings and constraints: When malignant thyroid tumors were compared with benign nodules, TCR beta diversity was reportedly significantly higher in the malignant tumors. This held in both blood and tumor samples.

Each patient came to thyroid surgery without any prior treatment (of any kind). Authors' processing steps: Clinicopathological groups supplied CDR3 differences that were used to build a distant-metastasis classifier for papillary thyroid cancer. TCRdb re-called clones via MiXCR from the PCR reads. For this entry, the V and J calls and clone size follow TCRdb and not the study's own pipeline. Here the sample spans around 12,000 clones, approximately 33% being singletons. V gene TRBV29-1 combines with J gene TRBJ1-2; D may be TRBD1 (5 bases). The sequence was collected from a male donor with papillary thyroid cancer or a benign thyroid nodule (not recorded which). Some clones in this sample may be carry-over from other donors' samples. The sample was tumor tissue. DNA for the CDR3: TGCAGCGTTGGGGGGGGTGGGTATGGCTACACCTTC. Translation: CSVGGGGYGYTF.